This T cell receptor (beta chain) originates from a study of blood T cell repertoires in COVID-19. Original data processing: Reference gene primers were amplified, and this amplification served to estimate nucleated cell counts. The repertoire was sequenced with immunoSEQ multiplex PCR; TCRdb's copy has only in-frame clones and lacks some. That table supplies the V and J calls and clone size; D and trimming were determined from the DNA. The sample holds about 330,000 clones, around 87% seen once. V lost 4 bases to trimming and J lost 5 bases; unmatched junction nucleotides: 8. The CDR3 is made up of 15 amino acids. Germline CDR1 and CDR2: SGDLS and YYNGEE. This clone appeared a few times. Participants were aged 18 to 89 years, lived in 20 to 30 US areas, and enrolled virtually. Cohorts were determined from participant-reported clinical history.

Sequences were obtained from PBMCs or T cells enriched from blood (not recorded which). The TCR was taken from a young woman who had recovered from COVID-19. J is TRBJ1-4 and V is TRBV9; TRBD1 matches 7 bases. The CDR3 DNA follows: TGTGCCAGCAGCCCAATGGGACAGCTGAATGAAAAACTGTTTTTT. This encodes CASSPMGQLNEKLFF.